This TCR beta chain came from a study of blood T cells in healthy people across ages. Study-level results: With naive T cell percentage, TCR beta diversity showed a strong correlation.

This clonotype has just a few counts. The antigen remains undetermined. This CDR3 spans 16 amino acids. Trimming removed 3 bases at V and 4 bases at J, with 21 bases between. Germline V lookup: CDR1 DFQATT, CDR2 SNEGSKA (reference sequence). A sample-barcoded 5' primer and a J-beta primer mix were used in a second PCR of about 7 to 12 cycles. The template-switch adaptor, which had 12 random nucleotides, put a tag on each cDNA molecule. TCRdb fed the 5' RACE reads into MiXCR, producing one record per CDR3 protein. In the table there are fewer than 1 million distinct CDR3 sequences, under 45% of which are singletons. Every sample yielded at least 7 million isolated PBMCs.

This sequence was found in a man aged 60 to 75 in good health. Sequencing was done on a sample of blood. The rearrangement uses TRBV20-1 and TRBJ2-5; TRBD1 is a possible D gene (5 bases). The CDR3 nucleotides are TGCAGTGCTAGCTTCCCCCTAGGGGTATCGGTAGAGACCCAGTACTTC. Protein: CSASFPLGVSVETQYF.